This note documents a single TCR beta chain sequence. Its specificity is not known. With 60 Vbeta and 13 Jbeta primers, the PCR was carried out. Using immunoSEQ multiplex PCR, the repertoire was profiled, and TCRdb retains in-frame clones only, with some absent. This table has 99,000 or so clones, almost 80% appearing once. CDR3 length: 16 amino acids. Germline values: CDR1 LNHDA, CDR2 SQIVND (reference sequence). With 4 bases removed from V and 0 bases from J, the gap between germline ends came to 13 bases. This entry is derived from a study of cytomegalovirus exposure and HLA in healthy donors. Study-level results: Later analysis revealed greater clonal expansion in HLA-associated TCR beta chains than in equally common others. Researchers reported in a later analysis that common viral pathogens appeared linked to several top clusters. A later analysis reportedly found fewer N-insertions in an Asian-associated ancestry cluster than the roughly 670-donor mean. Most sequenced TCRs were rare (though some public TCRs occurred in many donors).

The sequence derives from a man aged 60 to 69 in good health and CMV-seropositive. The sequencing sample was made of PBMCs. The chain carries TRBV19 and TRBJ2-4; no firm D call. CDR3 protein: CASSNQDILAKNIQYF. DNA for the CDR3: TGTGCCAGTAGTAACCAAGACATTCTAGCCAAAAACATTCAGTACTTC. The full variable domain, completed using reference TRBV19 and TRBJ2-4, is DGGITQSPKYLFRKEGQNVTLSCEQNLNHDAMYWYRQDPGQGLRLIYYSQIVNDFQKGDIAEGYSVSREKKESFPLTVTSAQKNPTAFYLCASSNQDILAKNIQYFGAGTRLSVL.